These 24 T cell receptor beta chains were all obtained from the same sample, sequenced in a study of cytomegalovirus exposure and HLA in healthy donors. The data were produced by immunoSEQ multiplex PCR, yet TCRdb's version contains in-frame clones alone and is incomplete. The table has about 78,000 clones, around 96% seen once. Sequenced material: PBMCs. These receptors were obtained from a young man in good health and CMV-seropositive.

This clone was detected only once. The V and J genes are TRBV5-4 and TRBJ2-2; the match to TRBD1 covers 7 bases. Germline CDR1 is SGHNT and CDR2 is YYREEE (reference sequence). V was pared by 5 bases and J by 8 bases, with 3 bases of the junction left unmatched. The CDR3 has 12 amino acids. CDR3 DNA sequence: TGTGCCAGCAGTCCGACAGGGGGGGAGCTGTTTTTT. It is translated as CASSPTGGELFF.

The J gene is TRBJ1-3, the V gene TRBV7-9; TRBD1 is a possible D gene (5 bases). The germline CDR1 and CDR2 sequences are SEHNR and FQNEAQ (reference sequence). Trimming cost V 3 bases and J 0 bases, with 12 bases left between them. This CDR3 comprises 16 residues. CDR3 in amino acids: CASSLSGYGSGNTIYF. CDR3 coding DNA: TGTGCCAGCAGCTTGTCAGGGTATGGCTCTGGAAACACCATATATTTT.

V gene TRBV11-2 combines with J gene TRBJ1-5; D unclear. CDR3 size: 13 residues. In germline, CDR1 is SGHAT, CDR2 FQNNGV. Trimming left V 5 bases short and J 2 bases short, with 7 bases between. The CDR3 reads CASSPRGNQPQHF. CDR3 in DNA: TGTGCCAGCAGCCCCCGGGGCAATCAGCCCCAGCATTTT.

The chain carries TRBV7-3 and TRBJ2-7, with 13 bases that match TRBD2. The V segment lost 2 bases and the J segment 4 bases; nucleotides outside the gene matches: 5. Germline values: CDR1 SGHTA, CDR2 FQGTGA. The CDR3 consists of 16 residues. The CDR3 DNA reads TGTGCCAGCAGCTTAGCCGGGACTAGCGGGAATTACGAGCAGTACTTC. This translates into CASSLAGTSGNYEQYF.

The CDR3 nucleotides are TGTGCCAGCAGCTTAGCGCTCGGCTTAGCAAATCAGCCCCAGCATTTT. The encoded protein is CASSLALGLANQPQHF. The gene calls are TRBV7-2 and TRBJ1-5; D gene uncertain. This CDR3 has 16 residues. Germline assignment: CDR1 SGHTA and CDR2 FQGNSA. The V and J ends lost 0 bases and 4 bases respectively, with 13 bases between them.

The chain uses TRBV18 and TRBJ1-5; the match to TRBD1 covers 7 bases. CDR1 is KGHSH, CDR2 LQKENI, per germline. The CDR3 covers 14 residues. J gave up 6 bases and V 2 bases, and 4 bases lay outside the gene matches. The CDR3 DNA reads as TGTGCCAGCTCACCAACTACAGGGGTTCAGCCCCAGCATTTT. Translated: CASSPTTGVQPQHF.

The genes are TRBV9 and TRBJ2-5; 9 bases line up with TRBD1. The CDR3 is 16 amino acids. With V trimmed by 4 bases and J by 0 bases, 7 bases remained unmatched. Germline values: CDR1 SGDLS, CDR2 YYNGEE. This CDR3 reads CASSYGTGMYQETQYF. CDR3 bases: TGTGCCAGCAGCTATGGGACAGGGATGTACCAAGAGACCCAGTACTTC.

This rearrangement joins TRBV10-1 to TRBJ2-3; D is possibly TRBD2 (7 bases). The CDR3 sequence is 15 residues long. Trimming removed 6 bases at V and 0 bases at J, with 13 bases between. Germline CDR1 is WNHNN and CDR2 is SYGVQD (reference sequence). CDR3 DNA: TGCGCCAGCAGCGGGGGGCATTCTAGCACAGATACGCAGTATTTT. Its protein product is CASSGGHSSTDTQYF.

The CDR3 protein is CASTSPGQETQYF. Here the CDR3 DNA reads TGTGCCAGTACCTCCCCCGGCCAAGAGACCCAGTACTTC. The rearrangement links TRBV19 to TRBJ2-5; D gene unclear. Germline-derived CDR1 and CDR2 are LNHDA and SQIVND (reference sequence). The germline V and J ends were trimmed by 7 bases and 1 base, with 10 bases remaining between them. CDR3 length equals 13 residues.

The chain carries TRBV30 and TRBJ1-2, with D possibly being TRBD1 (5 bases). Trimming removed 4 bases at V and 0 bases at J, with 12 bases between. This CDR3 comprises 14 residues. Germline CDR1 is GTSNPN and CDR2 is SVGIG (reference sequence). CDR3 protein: CAWKDRDPNYGYTF. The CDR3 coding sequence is TGTGCCTGGAAAGACAGAGATCCTAACTATGGCTACACCTTC.

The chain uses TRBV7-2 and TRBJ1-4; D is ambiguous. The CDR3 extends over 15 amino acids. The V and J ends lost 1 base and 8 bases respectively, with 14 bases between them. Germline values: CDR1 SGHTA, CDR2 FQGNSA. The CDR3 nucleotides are TGTGCCAGCAGCTTAGGTGGTCTCGCGGGAGAAAAACTGTTTTTT. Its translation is CASSLGGLAGEKLFF.

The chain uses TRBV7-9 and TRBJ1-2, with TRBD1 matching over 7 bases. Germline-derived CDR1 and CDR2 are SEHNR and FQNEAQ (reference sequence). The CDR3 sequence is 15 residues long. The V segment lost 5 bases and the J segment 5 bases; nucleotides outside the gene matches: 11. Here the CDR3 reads CASSTVDRNRYGYTF. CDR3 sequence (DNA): TGTGCCAGCAGCACGGTGGACAGGAACCGTTATGGCTACACCTTC. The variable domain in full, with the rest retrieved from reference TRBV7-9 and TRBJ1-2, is DTGVSQNPRHKITKRGQNVTFRCDPISEHNRLYWYRQTLGQGPEFLTYFQNEAQLEKSRLLSDRFSAERPKGSFSTLEIQRTEQGDSAMYLCASSTVDRNRYGYTFGSGTRLTVV.

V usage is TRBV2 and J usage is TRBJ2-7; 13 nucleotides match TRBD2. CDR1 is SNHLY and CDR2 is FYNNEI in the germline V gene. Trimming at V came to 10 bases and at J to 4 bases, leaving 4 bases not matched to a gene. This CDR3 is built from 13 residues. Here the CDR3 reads CATRTSGSYEQYF. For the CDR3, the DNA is TGTGCCACTAGGACTAGCGGGAGTTACGAGCAGTACTTC.

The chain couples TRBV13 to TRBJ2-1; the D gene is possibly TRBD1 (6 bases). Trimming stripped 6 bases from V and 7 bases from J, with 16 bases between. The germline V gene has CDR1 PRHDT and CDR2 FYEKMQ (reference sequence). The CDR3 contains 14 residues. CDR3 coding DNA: TGTGCCAGCAGGCCGGACAGAGATATGAATGAGCAGTTCTTC. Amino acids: CASRPDRDMNEQFF.

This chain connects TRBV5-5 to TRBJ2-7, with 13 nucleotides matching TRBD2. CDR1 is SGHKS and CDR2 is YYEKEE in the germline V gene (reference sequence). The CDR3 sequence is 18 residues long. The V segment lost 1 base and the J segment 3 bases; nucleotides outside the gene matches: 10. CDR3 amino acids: CASSLLAARTSGSYEQYF. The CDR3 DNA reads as TGTGCCAGCAGCTTGTTGGCGGCGAGGACTAGCGGGAGCTACGAGCAGTACTTC.

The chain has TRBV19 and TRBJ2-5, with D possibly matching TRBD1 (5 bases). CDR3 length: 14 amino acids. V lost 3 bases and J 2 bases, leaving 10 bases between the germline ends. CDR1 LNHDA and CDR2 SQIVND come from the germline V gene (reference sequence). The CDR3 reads CASSIQGYQETQYF. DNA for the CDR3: TGTGCCAGTAGTATCCAGGGTTATCAAGAGACCCAGTACTTC.

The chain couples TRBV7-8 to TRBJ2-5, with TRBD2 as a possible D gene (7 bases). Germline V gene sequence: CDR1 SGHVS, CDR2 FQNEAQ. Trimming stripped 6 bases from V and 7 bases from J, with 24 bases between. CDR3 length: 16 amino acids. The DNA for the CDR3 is TGTGCCAGCAGTCTCGGCGGGGGCCCACGGGGCGGGACCCAGTACTTC. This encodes CASSLGGGPRGGTQYF.

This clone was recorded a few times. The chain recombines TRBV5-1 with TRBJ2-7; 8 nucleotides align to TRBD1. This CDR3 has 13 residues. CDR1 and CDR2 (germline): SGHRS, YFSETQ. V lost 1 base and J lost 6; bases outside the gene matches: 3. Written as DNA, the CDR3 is TGCGCCAGCAGCTTGACTACAGGGGGCGAGCAGTACTTC. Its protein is CASSLTTGGEQYF. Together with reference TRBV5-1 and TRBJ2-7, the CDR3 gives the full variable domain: KAGVTQTPRYLIKTRGQQVTLSCSPISGHRSVSWYQQTPGQGLQFLFEYFSETQRNKGNFPGRFSGRQFSNSRSEMNVSTLELGDSALYLCASSLTTGGEQYFGPGTRLTVT.

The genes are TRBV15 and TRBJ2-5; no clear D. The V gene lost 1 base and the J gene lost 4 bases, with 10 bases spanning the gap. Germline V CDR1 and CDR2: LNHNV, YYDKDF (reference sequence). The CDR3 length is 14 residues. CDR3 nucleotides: TGTGCCACCAGCAGAGCCCCCCGGTTAGAGACCCAGTACTTC. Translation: CATSRAPRLETQYF.

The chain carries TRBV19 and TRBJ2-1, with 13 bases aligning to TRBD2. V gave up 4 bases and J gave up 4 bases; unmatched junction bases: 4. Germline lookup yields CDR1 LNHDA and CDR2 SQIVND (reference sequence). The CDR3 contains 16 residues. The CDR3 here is CASSTLTSGGYNEQFF. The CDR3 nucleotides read TGTGCCAGTAGTACCTTGACTAGCGGGGGGTACAATGAGCAGTTCTTC.

The CDR3 nucleotides are TGTGCCAGCACTAGCGGGAGCTCCTACAATGAGCAGTTCTTC. This sequence encodes CASTSGSSYNEQFF. V usage is TRBV27 and J usage is TRBJ2-1; the match to TRBD2 covers 10 bases. This CDR3 is 14 amino acids long. CDR1 MNHEY and CDR2 SMNVEV come from the germline V gene (reference sequence). V trimming: 7 bases; J trimming: 0 bases; junction bases outside the gene matches: 0.

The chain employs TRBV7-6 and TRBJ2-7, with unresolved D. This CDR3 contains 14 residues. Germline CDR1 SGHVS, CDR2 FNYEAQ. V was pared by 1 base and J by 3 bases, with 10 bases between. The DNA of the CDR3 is TGTGCCAGCAGCTTAGGTATCGGAGACTACGAGCAGTACTTC. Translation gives CASSLGIGDYEQYF.

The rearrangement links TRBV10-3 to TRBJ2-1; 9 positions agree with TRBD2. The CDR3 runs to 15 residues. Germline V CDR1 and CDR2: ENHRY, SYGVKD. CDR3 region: CATTSGLAGSNEQFF. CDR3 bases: TGTGCTACAACATCCGGGCTAGCGGGGTCCAATGAGCAGTTCTTC.

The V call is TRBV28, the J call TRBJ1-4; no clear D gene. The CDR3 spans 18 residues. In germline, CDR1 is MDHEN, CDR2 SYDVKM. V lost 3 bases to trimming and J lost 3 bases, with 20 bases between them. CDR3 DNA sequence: TGTGCCAGCAGTTTCTCTCTACAGTGGTTAGTTGCTAATGAAAAACTGTTTTTT. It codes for CASSFSLQWLVANEKLFF.